This T cell receptor beta chain stems from a study of blood T cell repertoires in COVID-19 (dated by TCRdb to the early 2020s). Concerning the study at large: The collaborator samples originated in the United States, Italy and Spain and spanned the acute and convalescent phases of COVID-19. The material from the prospective study consisted of cDNA or gDNA derived from T cells, B-cell-depleted T cells, or PBMCs. Subjects who had been exposed to COVID-19, were actively infected with it, or had recovered from it provided the deeply sampled blood TCRbeta repertoires that made up the dataset. The repertoires were made available in a free public database intended to serve as a resource for research on the immune response to SARS-CoV-2. Samples were obtained from the ongoing ImmuneRACE study (first 160 participants) and from 1,200 or so subjects provided by 6 global collaborators. Nearly every sample came with metadata listing a de-identified subject ID, COVID-19 status, age in years and sex. Where HLA class I and class II types were available, the types were taken from metadata supplied by the sample provider, not from assay-based typing.

The research as a whole found: The quantity of clinical and demographic metadata differed by source and by participant and was supplied without curation.

The germline ends are 16 bases apart after V is trimmed by 0 bases and J by 4 bases. Inclusive of the bounding cysteine and phenylalanine, the CDR3 is 18 residues long. The DNA shown is the 54-base CDR3, in frame from base 1. Via the germline V gene (reference sequence), CDR1 is LNHNV and CDR2 YYDKDF. TCRbeta CDR3 regions were amplified from genomic DNA by means of the immunoSEQ Assay, a bias-controlled multiplex PCR. In the original analysis: The number of nucleated cells in each sample was estimated by amplification of reference gene primers within the assay. Sequence reads were collapsed and filtered to measure the absolute abundance of every unique TCRbeta CDR3 rearrangement. Productive Simpson clonality was computed per sample as the square root of Simpson's diversity index over productive rearrangements. The table was pulled from immuneACCESS by TCRdb, which kept in-frame rearrangements only. Such tables lose some clones; where checked, under half of the loss comes from unresolved V genes, and the rest has no known cause. The V and J calls and the clone size are those of that table, but D and trimming were determined from the DNA. This sample holds roughly 290,000 clones; around 88% were observed only once. The ten largest clones capture roughly 1.9% of the sample.

A second Seattle source provided samples from volunteer blood donors who had recovered from COVID-19. Collaborating institutions collected whole blood in K2EDTA tubes following their own protocols. For TCRbeta analysis, collaborator samples were shipped as frozen whole blood, as isolated PBMCs, or as DNA extracted from either sample type. Regarding this clone: Its target antigen remains unknown. Base qualities are missing; no much larger clone stands one base away.

Sequencing used peripheral blood. The chain uses TRBV15 and TRBJ1-6; the D gene is perhaps TRBD1, from 6 matching bases. This TCR came from a woman aged 25 to 45 who had recovered from COVID-19. Here the CDR3 is given as CATSRDLYWGTYNSPLHF. The DNA sequence is as follows: TGTGCCACCAGCAGAGATCTCTATTGGGGGACATATAATTCACCCCTCCACTTT.